A single sample gave rise to the 32 T cell receptor beta chains below, sequenced in a study of blood T cell repertoires in COVID-19 (dated by TCRdb to 2019 to 2021). Receptor libraries were prepared by the immunoSEQ multiplex PCR assay. In its TCRdb copy, this immuneACCESS table keeps in-frame sequences only and misses some clones. Where compared with another copy, unresolved V genes explain less than half of these, and the others have no known cause. Here the sample has tens of thousands of clones; approximately 88% occur a single time. 11% of the sample comes from the top ten. Source material: peripheral blood. The receptors derive from an elderly man with acute or convalescent COVID-19.

V is TRBV10-3 and J is TRBJ1-1; a possible D gene is TRBD1 (5 bases). This CDR3 is 13 amino acids long. The V end lost 7 bases, the J end lost 2 bases, and 11 bases lay between the germline ends. Germline CDR1 reads ENHRY; CDR2 reads SYGVKD. In DNA, the CDR3 is TGTGCCATCACAACAGGCTCTAACACTGAAGCTTTCTTT. This encodes CAITTGSNTEAFF.

The chain carries TRBV9 and TRBJ1-1; D is undetermined. The germline V gene has CDR1 SGDLS and CDR2 YYNGEE. CDR3 length: 12 amino acids. Trimming removed 3 bases at V and 5 bases at J, with 8 bases between. As DNA, the CDR3 is TGTGCCAGCAGCGGCGTAATGACTGAAGCTTTCTTT. This sequence encodes CASSGVMTEAFF.

This chain joins TRBV3-1 (or the pseudogene TRBV3-2) and TRBJ1-2, with 8 bases identical to TRBD1. The trim removed 3 bases at V and 5 bases at J, leaving 5 bases unmatched. The CDR3 is made up of 14 amino acids. Germline CDR1 is LGHDT and CDR2 is YNNKEL (reference sequence). This CDR3 reads CASSQDRVWYGYTF. The CDR3 coding sequence is TGTGCCAGCAGCCAGGACAGGGTTTGGTATGGCTACACCTTC.

The CDR3 is CASSSGQGVQPQHF. The CDR3 DNA is TGTGCCAGCAGTTCGGGACAGGGGGTTCAGCCCCAGCATTTT. This chain joins TRBV6-2 or TRBV6-3 and TRBJ1-5; 11 bases are shared with TRBD1. Losses at the gene ends were 4 bases for V and 6 bases for J; bases not matched to a gene: 2. Germline values: CDR1 MNHEY, CDR2 SVGEGT. The length of the CDR3 is 14 residues.

The CDR3 sequence is CASSDAGGRETQYF. The CDR3, as DNA: TGTGCCAGCAGTGACGCAGGGGGCCGGGAGACCCAGTACTTC. The rearrangement links TRBV27 to TRBJ2-5; TRBD1 aligns across 8 bases. With V trimmed by 5 bases and J by 5 bases, 7 bases remained unmatched. Per the germline V gene, CDR1 is MNHEY and CDR2 is SMNVEV (reference sequence). The CDR3 contains 14 residues.

The chain combines TRBV6-5 with TRBJ2-2, with D maybe TRBD2 (6 bases). V dropped 6 bases and J dropped 4 bases, with 15 bases sitting between them. Germline V gene lookup returns CDR1 MNHEY and CDR2 SVGAGI. CDR3 size: 15 residues. CDR3 residues: CASRARQAGTGELFF. CDR3 DNA: TGTGCCAGCAGGGCCAGACAAGCGGGCACCGGGGAGCTGTTTTTT.

The CDR3 DNA is TGTGCCAGCAGTTACGACAGGAACTATGGCTACACCTTC. Its protein is CASSYDRNYGYTF. The V and J genes are TRBV6-6 and TRBJ1-2, with D possibly TRBD1 on 6 matching bases. V lost 2 bases to trimming and J lost 2 bases, with 6 bases between them. Looked up from germline, CDR1 is MNHNY and CDR2 is SVGAGI (reference sequence). The CDR3 runs to 13 residues.

The CDR3 loop reads CAISEGGSNQPQHF. The CDR3, as DNA: TGTGCCATCAGTGAGGGAGGGAGCAATCAGCCCCAGCATTTT. The rearrangement joins TRBV10-3 to TRBJ1-5, with no clear D. The germline CDR1 and CDR2 sequences are ENHRY and SYGVKD. The V end lost 2 bases, the J end lost 1 base, and 6 bases lay between the germline ends. The CDR3 totals 14 residues.

This chain uses TRBV6-2 or TRBV6-3 with TRBJ2-7, with D hard to call. CDR1 is MNHEY, CDR2 SVGEGT, per germline. Trimming removed 0 bases from V and 6 bases from J, with 9 bases in between. CDR3 length: 13 residues. The CDR3 region is CASSYSLLGEQYF. The CDR3 nucleotides are TGTGCCAGCAGTTACTCGCTACTCGGCGAGCAGTACTTC.

Concerning this clone itself: Other nucleotide sequences in the sample specify the same CDR3. J is TRBJ1-6 and V is TRBV19; TRBD1 is a possible D gene (6 bases). Germline-derived CDR1 and CDR2 are LNHDA and SQIVND (reference sequence). V gave up 5 bases and J gave up 6 bases, with 14 bases separating them. The CDR3 extends over 15 amino acids. The CDR3 loop is CASSPIDRFNSPLHF. The CDR3 region has the DNA TGTGCCAGTAGTCCAATAGACAGGTTTAATTCACCCCTCCACTTT.

V is TRBV6-4 and J is TRBJ1-6; D perhaps matches TRBD1 (6 bases). Germline lookup yields CDR1 MRHNA and CDR2 SNTAGT. The V end was cut by 6 bases, the J end by 5 bases, with 14 bases between. The CDR3 is made up of 15 amino acids. CDR3 sequence (DNA): TGTGCCAGCAGCGATCAGGGGATAAATAATTCACCCCTCCACTTT. This sequence encodes CASSDQGINNSPLHF.

The rearrangement joins TRBV19 to TRBJ2-6; 10 nucleotides line up with TRBD1. The CDR3 consists of 17 residues. Germline values: CDR1 LNHDA, CDR2 SQIVND (reference sequence). The ends lost 4 bases at V and 4 bases at J; junction bases unmatched: 7. The CDR3 region is CASSTTGGKAGANVLTF. For the CDR3, the DNA is TGTGCCAGTAGTACGACAGGGGGCAAGGCCGGGGCCAACGTCCTGACTTTC.

The J gene is TRBJ2-1, the V gene TRBV5-1, with 12 bases lining up with TRBD1. The germline V gene has CDR1 SGHRS and CDR2 YFSETQ. V lost 4 bases to trimming and J lost 9 bases; unmatched junction nucleotides: 8. The CDR3 is 15 residues long. The CDR3 loop reads CASSTRGTGGVEQFF. CDR3 nucleotides: TGCGCCAGCAGCACCCGCGGGACAGGGGGCGTTGAGCAGTTCTTC.

The chain uses TRBV29-1 and TRBJ2-5, with 7 bases identical to TRBD2. Germline V gene sequence: CDR1 SQVTM, CDR2 ANQGSEA. The ends lost 3 bases at V and 4 bases at J; junction bases unmatched: 5. The CDR3 has 13 residues. In DNA, the CDR3 is TGCAGCGTTGACCTAGCGGTTCGAGAGACCCAGTACTTC. Residues: CSVDLAVRETQYF.

This chain links TRBV7-2 with TRBJ1-2; 8 bases align to TRBD1. Germline CDR1 is SGHTA and CDR2 is FQGNSA. The CDR3 has 13 residues. The ends lost 5 bases at V and 4 bases at J; junction bases unmatched: 3. DNA for the CDR3: TGTGCCAGCAGCCCAACAGGGGGCTATGGCTACACCTTC. Encoded protein: CASSPTGGYGYTF.

The chain uses TRBV5-8 and TRBJ2-1, with D unclear. V was cut by 0 bases and J by 2 bases, with 9 bases left in between. Per the germline V gene, CDR1 is SGHTS and CDR2 is YDEGEE. The CDR3 has 15 residues. The chain's CDR3 is CASSLALPPYNEQFF. The CDR3 bases are TGTGCCAGCAGCTTGGCCCTACCACCCTACAATGAGCAGTTCTTC.

The J gene is TRBJ1-2, the V gene TRBV7-8; 8 nucleotides line up with TRBD1. The V and J ends lost 4 bases and 3 bases, in that order; junction bases with no gene match: 13. Germline V lookup: CDR1 SGHVS, CDR2 FQNEAQ. The CDR3 consists of 17 residues. The CDR3 is CASSYIAMTGDHYGYTF. The CDR3 DNA reads as TGTGCCAGCAGCTATATAGCGATGACAGGGGACCACTATGGCTACACCTTC.

This clone was observed once. V usage is TRBV24-1 and J usage is TRBJ1-1, with 7 bases identical to TRBD1. The CDR3 has 12 residues. The V and J ends lost 10 bases and 7 bases, in that order; junction bases with no gene match: 8. The germline V gene has CDR1 KGHDR and CDR2 SFDVKD. This chain's CDR3 is CATLDRMGEAFF. CDR3 DNA: TGTGCCACTCTGGACAGGATGGGTGAAGCTTTCTTT.

The V and J genes are TRBV5-1 and TRBJ2-6; 7 bases map to TRBD2. CDR1 is SGHRS and CDR2 is YFSETQ in the germline V gene. This CDR3 is built from 15 residues. Trimming cost V 4 bases and J 5 bases; bases outside gene matches: 6. The CDR3 DNA reads TGCGCCAGCAGCGGAGGGGAGGGCTGGGCCAACGTCCTGACTTTC. This translates into CASSGGEGWANVLTF.

V is TRBV9 and J is TRBJ1-3, with D possibly being TRBD1 (6 bases). V lost 5 bases and J 0 bases, leaving 12 bases between the germline ends. The germline CDR1 and CDR2 sequences are SGDLS and YYNGEE. The CDR3 extends over 15 amino acids. The CDR3 loop reads CASSPDRTSGNTIYF. CDR3 DNA: TGTGCCAGCAGTCCAGACAGGACCTCTGGAAACACCATATATTTT.

The V call is TRBV6-5, the J call TRBJ2-7, with D maybe TRBD1 (5 bases). The CDR3 contains 15 residues. The V end was cut by 5 bases, the J end by 2 bases, with 16 bases between. Germline-derived CDR1 and CDR2 are MNHEY and SVGAGI. The CDR3 DNA follows: TGTGCCAGCAGTCCTTCGCAGGGTGGACCCTACGAGCAGTACTTC. Translating gives CASSPSQGGPYEQYF.

In its sample, this clone was seen once. The chain links TRBV6-5 to TRBJ2-7; D is possibly TRBD1 (5 bases). Trimming left V 2 bases short and J 1 base short, with 12 bases between. Germline CDR1 is MNHEY and CDR2 is SVGAGI. The CDR3 has 15 amino acids. The CDR3 here is CASSYPQGRSYEQYF. The CDR3 DNA reads TGTGCCAGCAGTTACCCCCAGGGTCGGTCCTACGAGCAGTACTTC.

The table lists this clone with a few counts. The chain recombines TRBV18 with TRBJ2-7; tentative D call: TRBD1 (6 bases). Germline values: CDR1 KGHSH, CDR2 LQKENI. The CDR3 contains 13 residues. Between the trimmed V and J ends, which lost 5 bases and 6 bases, there was a span of 14 bases. The CDR3 here is CASSVQGLGEQYF. DNA of the CDR3: TGTGCCAGCTCAGTACAGGGTCTCGGCGAGCAGTACTTC.

The genes are TRBV4-1 and TRBJ1-3, with D possibly TRBD1 on 5 matching bases. From germline, CDR1 is MGHRA and CDR2 YSYEKL. The CDR3 sequence is 15 residues long. V was pared by 0 bases and J by 4 bases, with 10 bases between. CDR3 bases: TGCGCCAGCAGCCAAGACGGGGGGACGGGAAACACCATATATTTT. Translated, it gives CASSQDGGTGNTIYF.

The chain joins TRBV2 to TRBJ2-7; perhaps TRBD1 as D (6 bases). V was shortened by 6 bases and J by 7 bases, with 19 bases between the two germline ends. Per germline, CDR1 SNHLY and CDR2 FYNNEI. The CDR3 runs 14 residues. As DNA, the CDR3 is TGTGCCAGCAGAGGATATGGGACACAGTCGGAGCAGTACTTC. Protein sequence: CASRGYGTQSEQYF.

This chain links TRBV27 with TRBJ1-6; 7 bases align to TRBD1. Germline-derived CDR1 and CDR2 are MNHEY and SMNVEV (reference sequence). The ends lost 2 bases at V and 7 bases at J; junction bases unmatched: 5. CDR3 size: 15 residues. The CDR3 bases are TGTGCCAGCAGTTTACGCCCAGGGGGGAATTCACCCCTCCACTTT. Translation: CASSLRPGGNSPLHF.

The chain links TRBV7-6 to TRBJ2-6; 7 positions match TRBD1. This CDR3 spans 16 amino acids. The germline V gene encodes CDR1 SGHVS and CDR2 FNYEAQ. V shed 1 base and J 1 base; nucleotides not matched to a gene: 1. This CDR3 reads CASSLVTGSGANVLTF. The CDR3 nucleotides are TGTGCCAGCAGCTTAGTGACAGGGTCTGGGGCCAACGTCCTGACTTTC.

The V call is TRBV6-5, the J call TRBJ1-4; 8 bases are shared with TRBD1. This CDR3 is built from 15 residues. Trimming cost V 2 bases and J 6 bases; bases outside gene matches: 5. The germline V gene encodes CDR1 MNHEY and CDR2 SVGAGI. Here the CDR3 reads CASSYGQGAYEKLFF. CDR3 coding DNA: TGTGCCAGCAGTTACGGGCAGGGGGCGTATGAAAAACTGTTTTTT.

The chain uses TRBV6-2 or TRBV6-3 and TRBJ2-7, with 11 bases lining up with TRBD2. V lost 4 bases, J lost 3 bases, and 5 bases stayed unmatched. There are 15 residues in the CDR3. From germline, CDR1 is MNHEY and CDR2 SVGEGT. The CDR3 DNA is TGTGCCAGCAGTTCTGAGGGACTAGCGGTCTACGAGCAGTACTTC. This codes for CASSSEGLAVYEQYF.

This clone was seen once. V is TRBV28 and J is TRBJ1-2; 7 bases are a match to TRBD1. Germline CDR1 and CDR2: MDHEN and SYDVKM. This CDR3 contains 13 residues. The V segment lost 5 bases and the J segment 8 bases; nucleotides outside the gene matches: 8. CDR3 bases: TGTGCCAGCAGTCGACAGGGAGATCGGGGCTACACCTTC. It translates to CASSRQGDRGYTF.

The chain has TRBV19 and TRBJ2-4; a weak D match, TRBD1 (7 bases). Trimming took off 6 bases at V and 1 base at J, with 13 bases between the two ends. Per germline, CDR1 LNHDA and CDR2 SQIVND (reference sequence). The CDR3 covers 15 residues. CDR3 bases: TGTGCCAGTAGCACAGGGGACTTCGCCAAAAACATTCAGTACTTC. Its protein product is CASSTGDFAKNIQYF. The variable domain in full, completed from reference TRBV19 and TRBJ2-4, reads DGGITQSPKYLFRKEGQNVTLSCEQNLNHDAMYWYRQDPGQGLRLIYYSQIVNDFQKGDIAEGYSVSREKKESFPLTVTSAQKNPTAFYLCASSTGDFAKNIQYFGAGTRLSVL.

The chain joins TRBV10-2 to TRBJ2-1; 15 nucleotides agree with TRBD2. The CDR3 has 16 amino acids. CDR1 WSHSY and CDR2 SAAADI come from the germline V gene. V was pared by 5 bases and J by 2 bases, with 1 base of the junction left unmatched. For the CDR3, the DNA is TGCGCCAGCAGTCGGACTAGCGGGGGGGCCTACAATGAGCAGTTCTTC. Protein product: CASSRTSGGAYNEQFF.